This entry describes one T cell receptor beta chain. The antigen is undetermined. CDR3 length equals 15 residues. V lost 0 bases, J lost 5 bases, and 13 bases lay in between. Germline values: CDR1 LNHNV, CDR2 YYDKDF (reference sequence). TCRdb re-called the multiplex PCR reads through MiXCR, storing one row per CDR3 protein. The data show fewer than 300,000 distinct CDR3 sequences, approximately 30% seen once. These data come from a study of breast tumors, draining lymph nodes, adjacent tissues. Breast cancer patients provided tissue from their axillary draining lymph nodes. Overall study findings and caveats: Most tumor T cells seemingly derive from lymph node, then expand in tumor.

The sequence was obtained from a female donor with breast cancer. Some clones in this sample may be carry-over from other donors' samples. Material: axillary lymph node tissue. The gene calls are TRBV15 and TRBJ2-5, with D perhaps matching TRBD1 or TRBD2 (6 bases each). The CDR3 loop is CATSRDRGDVETQYF. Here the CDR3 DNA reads TGTGCCACCAGCAGAGATAGGGGGGATGTGGAGACCCAGTACTTC.